Below, one TCR beta chain is given with its context. Germline-derived CDR1 and CDR2 are SGHTA and FQGNSA. The V end was cut by 1 base, the J end by 13 bases, with 7 bases between. This CDR3 contains 10 residues. The sample belongs to a study of blood T cells in healthy people across ages. The second PCR ran roughly 7 to 12 cycles with a sample-barcoded 5' primer and J-beta primers. TCRdb fed the 5' RACE reads into MiXCR, producing one record per CDR3 protein. This sample has 1.5 million to 2 million distinct CDR3 sequences; 49% occur once, and the top ten carry approximately 2.1%. The TCR was taken from a woman in her thirties or forties in good health. Sequenced input: blood. This chain joins TRBV7-2 and TRBJ2-5, with D possibly matching TRBD2 (5 bases). The DNA of the CDR3 is TGTGCCAGCAGCTTAGGAGGGCTGTACTTC. This gives the protein CASSLGGLYF.